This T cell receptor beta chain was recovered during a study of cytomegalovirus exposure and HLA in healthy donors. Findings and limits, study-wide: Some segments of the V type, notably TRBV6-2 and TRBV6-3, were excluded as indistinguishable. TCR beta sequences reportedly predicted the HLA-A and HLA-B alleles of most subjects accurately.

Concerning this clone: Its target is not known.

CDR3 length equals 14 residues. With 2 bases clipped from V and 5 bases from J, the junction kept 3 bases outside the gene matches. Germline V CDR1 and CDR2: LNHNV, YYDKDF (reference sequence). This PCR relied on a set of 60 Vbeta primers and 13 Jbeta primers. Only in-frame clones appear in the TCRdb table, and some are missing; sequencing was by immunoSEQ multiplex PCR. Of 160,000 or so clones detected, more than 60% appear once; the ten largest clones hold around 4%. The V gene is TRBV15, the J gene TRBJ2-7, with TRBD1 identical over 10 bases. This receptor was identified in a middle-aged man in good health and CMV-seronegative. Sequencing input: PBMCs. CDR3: CATSRSGTGDEQYF. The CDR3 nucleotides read TGTGCCACCAGCAGATCCGGGACAGGGGACGAGCAGTACTTC.